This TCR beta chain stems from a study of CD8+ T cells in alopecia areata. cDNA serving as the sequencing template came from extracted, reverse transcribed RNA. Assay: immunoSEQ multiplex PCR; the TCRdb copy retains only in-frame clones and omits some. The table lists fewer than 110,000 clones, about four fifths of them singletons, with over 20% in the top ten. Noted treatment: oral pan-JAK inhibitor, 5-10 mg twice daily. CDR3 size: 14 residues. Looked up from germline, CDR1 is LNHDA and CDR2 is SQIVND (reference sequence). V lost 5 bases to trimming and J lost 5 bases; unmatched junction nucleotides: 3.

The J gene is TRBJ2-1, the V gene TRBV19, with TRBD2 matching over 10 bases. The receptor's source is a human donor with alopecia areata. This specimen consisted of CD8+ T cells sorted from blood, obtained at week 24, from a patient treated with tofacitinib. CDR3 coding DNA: TGTGCCAGTAGTTTAGCGGGGGGCCACAATGAGCAGTTCTTC. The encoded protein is CASSLAGGHNEQFF.